This T cell receptor (beta chain) originates from a study of blood T cell repertoires in COVID-19. Study summary: COVID-19 samples collected from the United States, Italy and Spain covered acute and convalescent phases. PBMCs, B-cell-depleted T cells, or T cells were the source of the cDNA or gDNA that made up the material.

Under the authors' procedure: Amplification with reference gene primers provided the estimates of nucleated cell counts. Clones were read by immunoSEQ multiplex PCR, and TCRdb kept only the in-frame ones, dropping some. D and trimming were read from the DNA, whereas the V and J calls and clone size are those reported in that table. The sample has roughly 310,000 clones, roughly 88% seen once. Specimen: peripheral blood. This sequence originates from a woman aged 45-65 years with active or convalescent COVID-19.

CDR3: CASNVAGSTGELFF. CDR3 nucleotide sequence: TGTGCCAGCAACGTGGCGGGATCCACCGGGGAGCTGTTTTTT. The V and J genes are TRBV9 and TRBJ2-2; possibly TRBD2 for D (6 bases). Per the germline V gene, CDR1 is SGDLS and CDR2 is YYNGEE. This CDR3 has 14 residues. The V end lost 6 bases, the J end lost 4 bases, and 13 bases lay between the germline ends.